This T cell receptor beta chain was sequenced during a study of patients and donors after allogeneic stem cell transplantation. This clonotype is medium-sized (0.01 to 0.1%) by share. MiXCR, applied by TCRdb to the RT-PCR reads, yields one record per CDR3 protein. The data contain 2,000 to 3,000 distinct CDR3 sequences, roughly 15% of them singletons. The origin of this receptor is a human donor who was either an allogeneic HSCT recipient or a stem cell or donor lymphocyte infusion donor (not recorded which). It is not recorded whose cells these are; they may come from a transplant donor. The sequenced sample consisted of blood, either unsorted or a sorted T cell fraction (not recorded which).

CDR3 nucleotides: TGTGCCAGCAGTCGGACTAGCGGGGTGTTAGATACGCAGTATTTT. As protein: CASSRTSGVLDTQYF. J is TRBJ2-3 and V is TRBV7-9, with 12 bases that match TRBD2. Germline V lookup: CDR1 SEHNR, CDR2 FQNEAQ (reference sequence). The CDR3 is 15 amino acids. With V trimmed by 6 bases and J by 5 bases, 6 bases remained unmatched.